The source of this TCR beta chain is a study of T cells in Graves' hyperthyroidism and ophthalmopathy. At least ten counts were recorded for this clonotype. Trimming removed 8 bases from V and 1 base from J, with 14 bases in between. CDR1 and CDR2 (germline): SNHLY, FYNNEI. The CDR3 is 14 residues long. Regions amplified from RNA transcripts were the TCR beta CDR3 regions. Initially, a first-round RT-PCR of the TCR CDR3 employed the HTBI primer set. TCRdb re-called the multiplex PCR reads with MiXCR, one entry per CDR3 protein. Of 530,000 or so distinct CDR3 sequences in the sample, approximately 24% are singletons; the top ten hold about 11%.

The chain has TRBV2 and TRBJ1-1, with D possibly being TRBD1 (5 bases). Sequencing input: blood. This receptor was obtained from a woman under 40 with Graves' ophthalmopathy. CDR3 sequence reads: CASGEGRGNTEAFF. In DNA form, the CDR3 reads TGTGCCAGCGGCGAGGGTAGGGGGAACACTGAAGCTTTCTTT.